The 17 T cell receptor beta chains presented below share a single source sample, sequenced in a study of blood T cells in healthy people across ages. PCR was performed a second time for about 7 to 11 cycles using a sample-barcoded 5' primer and a J-beta primer mix. TCRdb reprocessed the 5' RACE reads via MiXCR and lists one record per CDR3 protein. The sample contains under 1,000,000 distinct CDR3 sequences, approximately 35% of which appear only once. Sequenced input: blood. The origin of the receptors is a man between 18 and 29 years old in good health.

In its sample, this clonotype was seen many times. V and J are TRBV5-5 and TRBJ2-7, with a tentative D call TRBD1 (6 bases). The CDR3 contains 14 residues. The V end was cut by 2 bases, the J end by 2 bases, with 11 bases between. From germline, CDR1 is SGHKS and CDR2 YYEKEE (reference sequence). The CDR3 here is CASSLRTATYEQYF. CDR3 nucleotides: TGTGCCAGCAGCTTACGGACAGCCACCTACGAGCAGTACTTC.

The gene calls are TRBV7-9 and TRBJ2-4, with D uncertain. Deletions cut 4 bases from V and 1 base from J, with 11 bases between. Germline lookup yields CDR1 SEHNR and CDR2 FQNEAQ (reference sequence). The CDR3 is 15 residues long. The CDR3 spells CASSSPALAKNIQYF. The CDR3 region has the DNA TGTGCCAGCAGCTCACCGGCTCTCGCCAAAAACATTCAGTACTTC.

CDR3 in amino acids: CASSPSPGTAFF. The CDR3 DNA is TGTGCCAGCAGCCCCTCGCCAGGGACAGCTTTCTTT. The rearrangement uses TRBV12-3 or TRBV12-4 and TRBJ1-1, with D perhaps matching TRBD1 (5 bases). The CDR3 runs 12 residues. Trimming shortened V by 6 bases and J by 10 bases, and 15 bases separated the two germline ends.

V is TRBV15 and J is TRBJ2-3; D may match TRBD1 or TRBD2 (5 bases each). The germline V gene has CDR1 LNHNV and CDR2 YYDKDF (reference sequence). The V end lost 0 bases, the J end lost 4 bases, and 8 bases lay between the germline ends. This CDR3 region has 14 residues. This CDR3 reads CATSRERGADTQYF. The CDR3 DNA follows: TGTGCCACCAGCAGAGAGAGGGGAGCAGATACGCAGTATTTT.

The chain links TRBV12-3 or TRBV12-4 to TRBJ1-2; 11 bases are shared with TRBD1. J lost 7 bases, V lost 5 bases, and 6 bases had no gene match. CDR3 length: 14 amino acids. The CDR3 DNA sequence: TGTGCCAGCAGTCTGGGACAGGGGGAGGGTGGCTACACCTTC. Translated: CASSLGQGEGGYTF.

This clonotype was observed a handful of times. The chain uses TRBV12-3 or TRBV12-4 and TRBJ2-5, with TRBD1 identical over 7 bases. This CDR3 is 13 amino acids long. J was trimmed by 3 bases and V by 4 bases; bases with no gene match: 2. The chain's CDR3 is CASSYGQEETQYF. As DNA, the CDR3 is TGTGCCAGCAGTTACGGACAGGAAGAGACCCAGTACTTC.

This rearrangement joins TRBV28 to TRBJ1-4; perhaps TRBD1 as D (5 bases). With 5 bases removed from V and 8 bases from J, the gap between germline ends came to 18 bases. Germline assignment: CDR1 MDHEN and CDR2 SYDVKM. The CDR3 runs 15 residues. The CDR3 DNA follows: TGTGCCAGCAGTCCGGGCCGGGACTTAAAGGAAAAACTGTTTTTT. This codes for CASSPGRDLKEKLFF.

This clonotype was seen repeatedly, ten times or more. The chain is built from TRBV15 and TRBJ2-1, with a possible D match to TRBD2 (5 bases). The V end lost 4 bases, the J end lost 7 bases, and 8 bases lay between the germline ends. CDR1 and CDR2 from the germline V gene are LNHNV and YYDKDF (reference sequence). The CDR3 is 12 residues long. The CDR3 DNA reads TGTGCCACCAGCATTACGGGGAATGAGCAGTTCTTC. Its translation is CATSITGNEQFF.

The chain has TRBV5-1 and TRBJ2-1; 8 nucleotides line up with TRBD2. Germline-derived CDR1 and CDR2 are SGHRS and YFSETQ. The CDR3 spans 15 residues. J was trimmed by 0 bases and V by 4 bases; bases with no gene match: 3. The CDR3 nucleotides are TGCGCCAGCAGCCTGACTAGCGTCTCCTACAATGAGCAGTTCTTC. Translated, it gives CASSLTSVSYNEQFF.

J is TRBJ2-1 and V is TRBV19, with 9 nucleotides matching TRBD2. Trimming cost V 0 bases and J 7 bases; bases outside gene matches: 10. CDR3 length: 17 residues. CDR1 and CDR2 from the germline V gene are LNHDA and SQIVND (reference sequence). CDR3 in DNA: TGTGCCAGTAGTATAGATCTCGCTAGCGGGGCCTCGAATGAGCAGTTCTTC. It codes for CASSIDLASGASNEQFF.

The chain uses TRBV14 and TRBJ1-2; D gene uncertain. The CDR3 contains 16 residues. V lost 3 bases to trimming and J lost 0 bases, with 14 bases between them. Looked up from germline, CDR1 is SGHDN and CDR2 is FVKESK. The CDR3 DNA follows: TGTGCCAGCAGCCATTTTGAGGACGGTTCTAACTATGGCTACACCTTC. This encodes CASSHFEDGSNYGYTF.

This clonotype has only a few counts. V gene TRBV11-2 combines with J gene TRBJ1-1; D is unclear. This CDR3 has 12 residues. V was pared by 5 bases and J by 7 bases, with 11 bases between. Germline V gene sequence: CDR1 SGHAT, CDR2 FQNNGV. CDR3 sequence reads: CASSLKLGEAFF. As DNA, the CDR3 is TGTGCCAGCAGCCTCAAGCTGGGTGAAGCTTTCTTT.

The gene calls are TRBV20-1 and TRBJ2-1, with a possible D match to TRBD1 (6 bases). Germline values: CDR1 DFQATT, CDR2 SNEGSKA (reference sequence). This CDR3 has 13 amino acids. The ends were cut back, 7 bases at V and 0 bases at J, with 10 bases in the middle. The CDR3 sequence is CSGAGASYNEQFF. The CDR3 DNA reads TGCAGTGGCGCAGGGGCCTCCTACAATGAGCAGTTCTTC.

This clonotype was counted at least ten times. V gene TRBV12-3 or TRBV12-4 combines with J gene TRBJ2-1; 7 bases align to TRBD1. The ends lost 4 bases at V and 9 bases at J; junction bases unmatched: 6. This CDR3 is 13 amino acids long. The CDR3 DNA follows: TGTGCCAGCAGTTACAGGGGCAGGAGTGAGCAGTTCTTC. It yields the protein CASSYRGRSEQFF.

Only a few counts were recorded for this clonotype. This chain connects TRBV7-2 to TRBJ2-3, with 8 nucleotides matching TRBD2. The ends lost 4 bases at V and 2 bases at J; junction bases unmatched: 5. Looked up from germline, CDR1 is SGHTA and CDR2 is FQGNSA. CDR3 length: 15 amino acids. The CDR3: CASSSQRGNTDTQYF. As DNA, the CDR3 is TGTGCCAGCAGCTCCCAGCGGGGGAACACAGATACGCAGTATTTT.

This clonotype appeared a few times. This chain links TRBV5-1 with TRBJ2-7; maybe TRBD2 (5 bases). Germline V gene lookup returns CDR1 SGHRS and CDR2 YFSETQ. The CDR3 extends over 14 amino acids. V gave up 0 bases and J gave up 7 bases, with 14 bases separating them. The CDR3 bases are TGCGCCAGCAGCTTGGGGGGTGTGGAGGATGAGCAGTACTTC. Translated, it gives CASSLGGVEDEQYF.

This rearrangement joins TRBV28 to TRBJ1-5; D gene uncertain. There are 12 residues in the CDR3. Germline V gene data show CDR1 as MDHEN and CDR2 as SYDVKM. The CDR3: CDTSGRNQPQHF. In DNA, the CDR3 is TGTGACACCTCTGGGAGAAATCAGCCCCAGCATTTT.